Following are 11 T cell receptor beta chains from one sample sequenced in a study of T cell changes during pregnancy in multiple sclerosis. The data were produced by immunoSEQ multiplex PCR, yet TCRdb's version contains in-frame clones alone and is incomplete. The sample has 70,000 to 75,000 clones; around nine tenths are singletons. This sample comprised peripheral blood, obtained before pregnancy. The source is a female donor with multiple sclerosis, enrolled in a pregnancy study.

The gene calls are TRBV7-9 and TRBJ1-1; 7 positions match TRBD1. The germline gives CDR1 SEHNR, CDR2 FQNEAQ (reference sequence). V trimming: 4 bases; J trimming: 1 base; junction bases outside the gene matches: 9. This CDR3 is built from 16 residues. For the CDR3, the DNA is TGTGCCAGCAGCTCTAATTGGAGGACAGGGAACACTGAAGCTTTCTTT. Protein product: CASSSNWRTGNTEAFF.

The gene calls are TRBV10-2 and TRBJ2-7; D is perhaps TRBD1 (7 bases). V shed 4 bases and J shed 6 bases, with 10 bases lying between them. This CDR3 has 12 amino acids. Per germline, CDR1 WSHSY and CDR2 SAAADI. The DNA for the CDR3 is TGCGCCAGCAGTGGACAGGGAGGCGAGCAGTACTTC. The encoded protein is CASSGQGGEQYF.

V and J are TRBV7-9 and TRBJ2-7; 9 bases match TRBD2. The CDR3 extends over 15 amino acids. CDR1 is SEHNR, CDR2 FQNEAQ, per germline (reference sequence). V shed 3 bases and J 4 bases; nucleotides not matched to a gene: 7. CDR3 in amino acids: CASSFQPGLAYEQYF. CDR3 DNA: TGTGCCAGCAGCTTCCAACCGGGACTAGCTTACGAGCAGTACTTC.

This clone appeared once. This chain joins TRBV5-5 and TRBJ1-5, with 11 bases fitting TRBD1. This CDR3 comprises 18 residues. Trimming removed 8 bases from V and 6 bases from J; junction bases left unmatched: 19. In germline, CDR1 is SGHKS, CDR2 YYEKEE (reference sequence). The CDR3 sequence is CARQLVRRTGGSGQPQHF. The CDR3 DNA reads TGTGCCAGGCAGCTGGTGAGAAGGACAGGGGGCTCGGGTCAGCCCCAGCATTTT.

The chain couples TRBV7-9 to TRBJ2-7; TRBD1 aligns across 7 bases. The V segment lost 6 bases and the J segment 0 bases; nucleotides outside the gene matches: 5. The CDR3 extends over 14 amino acids. CDR1 and CDR2 from the germline V gene are SEHNR and FQNEAQ (reference sequence). In nucleotides, the CDR3 is TGTGCCAGCAGAGCCCGGGACAGCTCCTACGAGCAGTACTTC. This gives the protein CASRARDSSYEQYF.

This chain links TRBV7-2 with TRBJ2-7, with D maybe TRBD2 (6 bases). V dropped 1 base and J dropped 6 bases, with 19 bases sitting between them. The germline gives CDR1 SGHTA, CDR2 FQGNSA. The CDR3 has 16 residues. CDR3 nucleotides: TGTGCCAGCAGCTTAGGCACTGGGACTGCCGGGAGCGAGCAGTACTTC. Protein product: CASSLGTGTAGSEQYF. The full variable domain, rest sourced from reference TRBV7-2 and TRBJ2-7, is GAGVSQSPSNKVTEKGKDVELRCDPISGHTALYWYRQSLGQGLEFLIYFQGNSAPDKSGLPSDRFSAERTGGSVSTLTIQRTQQEDSAVYLCASSLGTGTAGSEQYFGPGTRLTVT.

The rearrangement joins TRBV4-3 to TRBJ2-1, with TRBD2 as a possible D gene (5 bases). Per the germline V gene, CDR1 is LGHNA and CDR2 is YSLEER. Deletions cut 1 base from V and 4 bases from J, with 14 bases between. This CDR3 has 16 amino acids. For the CDR3, the DNA is TGCGCCAGCAGCCAAGGAACAGACGACTATTACAATGAGCAGTTCTTC. This codes for CASSQGTDDYYNEQFF.

The CDR3 here is CASSLSLTGVADTQYF. The CDR3 nucleotides read TGTGCCAGCAGTTTATCCTTGACGGGAGTTGCAGATACGCAGTATTTT. The chain carries TRBV27 and TRBJ2-3; TRBD2 might be the D (6 bases). Per germline, CDR1 MNHEY and CDR2 SMNVEV (reference sequence). Trimming took off 0 bases at V and 4 bases at J, with 14 bases between the two ends. The CDR3 contains 16 residues.

This sequence joins TRBV2 and TRBJ2-3, with 8 positions matching TRBD1. This CDR3 is built from 14 residues. J gave up 2 bases and V 6 bases, and 4 bases lay outside the gene matches. Germline V gene sequence: CDR1 SNHLY, CDR2 FYNNEI. CDR3: CASRRDRNTDTQYF. CDR3 nucleotide sequence: TGTGCCAGCAGAAGGGACAGGAACACAGATACGCAGTATTTT.

The chain recombines TRBV7-6 with TRBJ1-3, with a tentative D call TRBD1 (6 bases). The CDR3 covers 15 residues. Germline CDR1 reads SGHVS; CDR2 reads FNYEAQ. V was clipped by 7 bases and J by 0 bases, with 13 bases between them. CDR3: CASTHQGYSGNTIYF. DNA for the CDR3: TGTGCCAGCACCCACCAGGGGTACTCTGGAAACACCATATATTTT. Full variable domain (outside the CDR3, taken from reference TRBV7-6 and TRBJ1-3): GAGVSQSPRYKVTKRGQDVALRCDPISGHVSLYWYRQALGQGPEFLTYFNYEAQQDKSGLPNDRFSAERPEGSISTLTIQRTEQRDSAMYRCASTHQGYSGNTIYFGEGSWLTVV.

This rearrangement joins TRBV7-2 to TRBJ1-4; 10 nucleotides align to TRBD1. Germline loops: CDR1 SGHTA, CDR2 FQGNSA. J lost 7 bases, V lost 5 bases, and 7 bases had no gene match. This CDR3 is 15 amino acids long. The CDR3 DNA is TGTGCCAGCAGCGAAGGGGACAGGGGAGGTGAAAAACTGTTTTTT. Protein sequence: CASSEGDRGGEKLFF.